This T cell receptor beta chain was documented in a study of cytomegalovirus exposure and HLA in healthy donors. Study overall: Within the Caucasian-associated ancestry cluster were under 85% of the approximately 390 genotyped donors. Notes on the study in general: Being productive about 87% or about 30% of the time was typical of most TCR beta V segments in an earlier analysis. A later analysis found most CMV-associated TCR beta chains apparently HLA-restricted.

For this clone: Antigen: not known.

Vbeta (60) and Jbeta (13) primers were used in the PCR. Sequencing used immunoSEQ multiplex PCR; TCRdb keeps in-frame clones, though not all of them. The data show 100,000 to 150,000 clones, roughly 80% seen once. The sequence was obtained from a young man in good health and CMV-seropositive. Sequencing input: PBMCs.

The chain's CDR3 is CAWSPSIWGTSAPSSYEQYF. For the CDR3, the DNA is TGTGCCTGGAGTCCGTCGATCTGGGGGACTAGCGCCCCAAGCTCCTACGAGCAGTACTTC. This chain joins TRBV30 and TRBJ2-7; 10 nucleotides agree with TRBD2. Germline values: CDR1 GTSNPN, CDR2 SVGIG (reference sequence). The length of the CDR3 is 20 residues. Unmatched junction bases numbered 19, after V lost 2 bases and J lost 0 bases.